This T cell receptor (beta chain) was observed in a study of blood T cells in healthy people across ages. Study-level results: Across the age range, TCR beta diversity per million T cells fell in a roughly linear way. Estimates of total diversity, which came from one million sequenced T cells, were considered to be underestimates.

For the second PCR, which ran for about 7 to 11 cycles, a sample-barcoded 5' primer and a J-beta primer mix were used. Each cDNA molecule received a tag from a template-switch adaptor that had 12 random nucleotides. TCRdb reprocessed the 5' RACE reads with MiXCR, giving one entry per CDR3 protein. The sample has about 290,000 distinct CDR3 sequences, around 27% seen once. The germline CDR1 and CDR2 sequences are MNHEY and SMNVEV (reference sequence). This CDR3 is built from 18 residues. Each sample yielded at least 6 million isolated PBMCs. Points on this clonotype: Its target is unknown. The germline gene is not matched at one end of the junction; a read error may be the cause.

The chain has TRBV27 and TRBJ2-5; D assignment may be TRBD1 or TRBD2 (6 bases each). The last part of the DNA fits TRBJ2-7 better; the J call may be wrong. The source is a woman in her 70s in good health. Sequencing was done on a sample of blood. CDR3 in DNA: TGCGCCAGCAGTTTATCGAGAGGCTTTGGCGGGACATCCTACGAGCAGTACTTC. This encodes CASSLSRGFGGTSYEQYF.